The entry below describes one T cell receptor beta chain. Its target is not known. The data derive from a study of cytomegalovirus exposure and HLA in healthy donors. Study outcomes and limitations: A prior analysis recorded that most TCR beta V segments were productive about 87% or about 30% of the time. Clonal expansion, a later analysis showed, was greater in HLA-associated TCR beta chains than in equally common others. Despite most TCR sequences being rare, some public TCRs occurred in many donors.

The PCR made use of 60 Vbeta and 13 Jbeta primers. Sequenced by immunoSEQ multiplex PCR; TCRdb stores in-frame clones only, minus some. The sample carries 150,000 to 250,000 clones, roughly four fifths recorded once. Trimming cost V 8 bases and J 1 base, with 12 bases left between them. CDR1 and CDR2 from the germline V gene are SNHLY and FYNNEI. This CDR3 contains 14 residues. This clonotype originated in a man under 40 in good health and CMV-seronegative. What was sequenced was PBMCs. The chain uses TRBV2 and TRBJ1-3; D unclear. The chain's CDR3 is CASAIGISGNTIYF. The DNA for the CDR3 is TGTGCCAGCGCGATCGGGATATCTGGAAACACCATATATTTT.